Listed below are T cell receptor beta chains from one sample, sequenced in a study of cytomegalovirus exposure and HLA in healthy donors. Measured with immunoSEQ multiplex PCR; TCRdb has only the in-frame clones, and not every one. The data contain 200,000 to 300,000 clones, about 92% of them seen just once; the ten biggest clones take up 3.1%. Sequences were obtained from PBMCs. These receptors all stem from a woman in her 30s in good health and CMV-seronegative. The CDR3 runs from the conserved cysteine through the conserved F or W. The D gene is left open where the match is weak. A row's size may be missing; if present it is once, few, many or a size class.

>13|TRBV6-5|-|-|TRBJ2-1
CASSYTSGNEQFF
TGTGCCAGCAGTTACACCTCTGGTAATGAGCAGTTCTTC
>14|TRBV7-9|few|-|TRBJ2-7
CASSSGSSTYEQYF
TGTGCCAGCAGCTCCGGGAGCAGCACCTACGAGCAGTACTTC
>14|TRBV12-5|-|TRBD1|TRBJ1-2
CASGRDRAREGYTF
TGTGCTAGTGGTAGAGACAGGGCCCGTGAAGGCTACACCTTC
>17|TRBV9|-|-|TRBJ2-3
CASSNRVRGVGTDTQYF
TGTGCCAGCAGCAATCGGGTCCGCGGGGTCGGCACAGATACGCAGTATTTT
>13|TRBV6-4|-|-|TRBJ1-5
CASSDGDNQPQHF
TGTGCCAGCAGTGACGGGGACAATCAGCCCCAGCATTTT
>13|TRBV6-5|-|-|TRBJ1-2
CASSRNVNYGYTF
TGTGCCAGCAGCCGCAATGTTAACTATGGCTACACCTTC
>14|TRBV28|-|TRBD1|TRBJ2-7
CASSSRDRAYEQYF
TGTGCCAGCAGTTCCCGGGACAGGGCCTACGAGCAGTACTTC
>15|TRBV2|once|TRBD2|TRBJ2-5
CASRGTSGSEETQYF
TGTGCCAGCAGAGGGACTAGCGGGAGCGAAGAGACCCAGTACTTC
>16|TRBV11-2|-|TRBD2|TRBJ2-1
CASSSVTSGIYNEQFF
TGTGCCAGCAGCTCCGTCACTAGCGGGATATACAATGAGCAGTTCTTC
>16|TRBV4-2|-|-|TRBJ2-1
CASSQDSGGTYNEQFF
TGTGCCAGCAGCCAAGACAGCGGAGGGACCTACAATGAGCAGTTCTTC
>13|TRBV6-1|once|-|TRBJ1-2
CASSEHNVYGYTF
TGTGCCAGCAGTGAACACAATGTCTATGGCTACACCTTC
>14|TRBV10-1|-|TRBD1|TRBJ1-2
CASSAVQGARGYTF
TGCGCCAGCAGTGCCGTACAGGGGGCGCGAGGCTACACCTTC
>17|TRBV14|-|TRBD1|TRBJ1-1
CASSQIFSTGGDTEAFF
TGTGCCAGCAGCCAAATTTTCTCGACAGGGGGGGACACTGAAGCTTTCTTT
>17|TRBV7-9|-|TRBD1|TRBJ2-2
CALGGIDRGVNTGELFF
TGTGCCCTAGGAGGTATTGACAGGGGCGTGAACACCGGGGAGCTGTTTTTT
>12|TRBV19|-|-|TRBJ2-1
CASGTGYNEQFF
TGTGCCAGTGGTACAGGGTACAATGAGCAGTTCTTC
>16|TRBV18|-|-|TRBJ2-3
CASSRLVGKGADTQYF
TGTGCCAGCTCACGTCTAGTAGGGAAAGGGGCAGATACGCAGTATTTT
>14|TRBV7-2|many|-|TRBJ2-3
CASSLGGGYDTQYF
TGTGCCAGCAGCTTAGGAGGGGGATACGATACGCAGTATTTT
>15|TRBV15|-|TRBD1|TRBJ2-2
CATSTRDSNTGELFF
TGTGCCACCAGCACTCGGGACAGTAACACCGGGGAGCTGTTTTTT
>13|TRBV6-5|-|-|TRBJ2-3
CASSLSLADTQYF
TGTGCCAGCAGCCTATCTCTGGCAGATACGCAGTATTTT
>13|TRBV5-5|-|-|TRBJ2-7
CASSLARAVEQYF
TGTGCCAGCAGCTTGGCAAGGGCAGTCGAGCAGTACTTC
>15|TRBV18|-|-|TRBJ2-1
CASSPQVPGYNEQFF
TGTGCCAGCTCACCACAGGTCCCCGGCTACAATGAGCAGTTCTTC
>15|TRBV9|-|-|TRBJ1-5
CASSVGTGLNQPQHF
TGTGCCAGCAGCGTAGGAACAGGGCTTAATCAGCCCCAGCATTTT
>14|TRBV2|-|-|TRBJ2-1
CASSEAYSYNEQFF
TGTGCCAGCAGTGAAGCCTACTCCTACAATGAGCAGTTCTTC
>14|TRBV6-5|once|TRBD2|TRBJ2-7
CASTGSGSLYEQYF
TGTGCCAGCACCGGAAGCGGGAGCCTCTACGAGCAGTACTTC
>14|TRBV2|-|-|TRBJ1-4
CASSVPTPNEKLFF
TGTGCCAGCAGTGTACCCACCCCTAATGAAAAACTGTTTTTT
>15|TRBV4-1|-|TRBD1|TRBJ1-5
CASSPGQGLNQPQHF
TGCGCCAGCAGCCCCGGACAGGGCCTCAATCAGCCCCAGCATTTT
>15|TRBV10-2|once|-|TRBJ1-1
CASSDGGLGYTEAFF
TGCGCCAGCAGTGATGGGGGGTTGGGGTACACTGAAGCTTTCTTT
>19|TRBV18|-|TRBD2|TRBJ2-6
CASSPLPRGGLSGANVLTF
TGTGCCAGCTCACCGCTCCCCCGCGGGGGACTCTCTGGGGCCAACGTCCTGACTTTC
>16|TRBV28|-|-|TRBJ1-5
CASSSHVGNGNQPQHF
TGTGCCAGCAGTTCCCACGTTGGAAACGGCAATCAGCCCCAGCATTTT
>20|TRBV18|-|TRBD2|TRBJ2-7
CASSPPRGGLAEGSSYEQYF
TGTGCCAGCTCACCACCGCGGGGAGGACTAGCGGAGGGAAGCTCCTACGAGCAGTACTTC
>15|TRBV25-1|-|-|TRBJ2-7
CASSPSGHTSYEQYF
TGTGCCAGCAGTCCCTCGGGACATACCTCCTACGAGCAGTACTTC
>14|TRBV29-1|-|TRBD1|TRBJ2-7
CSVDIGQGNYEQYF
TGCAGCGTTGATATAGGACAGGGAAACTACGAGCAGTACTTC
>15|TRBV29-1|-|-|TRBJ2-5
CSVTKFLSYQETQYF
TGCAGCGTTACTAAATTCCTCTCGTACCAAGAGACCCAGTACTTC
>13|TRBV29-1|-|-|TRBJ2-5
CSVDDGYGETQYF
TGCAGCGTTGACGACGGTTATGGGGAGACCCAGTACTTC
>13|TRBV10-3|-|TRBD2|TRBJ2-7
CAIRSGTGDEQYF
TGTGCCATCAGGAGCGGGACCGGGGACGAGCAGTACTTC
>11|TRBV20-1|-|-|TRBJ1-4
CSARGGEKLFF
TGCAGTGCTAGGGGGGGTGAAAAACTGTTTTTT
>16|TRBV18|-|TRBD2|TRBJ2-7
CASSPLLARRPYEQYF
TGTGCCAGCTCACCTCTACTAGCGAGAAGACCCTACGAGCAGTACTTC
>15|TRBV5-6|-|-|TRBJ2-7
CASSPQTQIRFEQYF
TGTGCCAGCAGCCCTCAGACCCAGATTCGCTTCGAGCAGTACTTC
>15|TRBV27|-|TRBD2|TRBJ2-1
CASRVGLAGGNEQFF
TGTGCCAGCAGGGTGGGACTAGCGGGAGGGAATGAGCAGTTCTTC
>13|TRBV27|-|-|TRBJ2-7
CASSLSITHEQYF
TGTGCCAGCAGTTTATCTATTACCCACGAGCAGTACTTC
>15|TRBV10-1|-|-|TRBJ2-7
CASKKEDRVSYEQYF
TGCGCCAGCAAGAAGGAGGACCGGGTCTCCTACGAGCAGTACTTC
>16|TRBV28|-|-|TRBJ2-1
CASRPRGDSSYNEQFF
TGTGCCAGCAGGCCGAGAGGGGATAGCTCCTACAATGAGCAGTTCTTC
>15|TRBV5-6|-|-|TRBJ2-7
CASSLGLHLFYEQYF
TGTGCCAGCAGCTTGGGCCTCCATCTATTTTACGAGCAGTACTTC
>16|TRBV14|-|-|TRBJ2-3
CASSPFVGIPADTQYF
TGTGCCAGCAGCCCGTTCGTCGGGATTCCAGCAGATACGCAGTATTTT
>19|TRBV23-1|-|TRBD1|TRBJ2-5
CASTRPFGKGQTTQETQYF
TGCGCCAGCACTCGACCATTTGGGAAGGGACAGACCACACAAGAGACCCAGTACTTC
>15|TRBV28|once|-|TRBJ1-5
CASSIRGPVDQPQHF
TGTGCCAGCAGTATTCGGGGTCCCGTGGACCAGCCCCAGCATTTT
>15|TRBV7-9|few|-|TRBJ2-3
CASSDVVGLIDTQYF
TGTGCCAGCAGCGACGTTGTGGGGTTGATCGATACGCAGTATTTT